The 26 T cell receptor beta chains below all came from one sample that was sequenced in a study of CXCR3-negative and CXCR3-positive naive CD8 T cells (dated by TCRdb to about 2019). The instrument was a NextSeq 550. The Human TCR Profiling Kit (MiLaboratory) was used to make UMI-labeled 5' RACE TRB cDNA libraries. The reads went through TCRdb reprocessing, and each CDR3 protein sequence gets one entry with no DNA. The sample table includes over 100,000 distinct CDR3 sequences. Just under 0.5% of the sample is in the top ten clones. Specimen: naive CXCR3- CD8+ T cells from blood. The sample's cell subset or site label, in plain terms: CD45RO-CCR7+CD27+CD95- naive CD8+ T cells lacking CXCR3 (TNR3-). Receptor source: a human donor in good health. Some clones in this sample may be carry-over from other donors' samples.

This chain links TRBV4-2 with TRBJ2-7; absent DNA, TCRdb's TRBD1 call cannot be checked. The CDR3 is made up of 14 amino acids. Germline V gene data show CDR1 as LGHNA and CDR2 as YNFKEQ. CDR3 residues: CASSQDAGAYEQYF.

The chain carries TRBV7-8 and TRBJ1-5; the D call of TRBD1 rests on TCRdb alone, since no DNA is present to check it. The CDR3 sequence is 20 residues long. Germline V CDR1 and CDR2: SGHVS, FQNEAQ. The chain's CDR3 is CASSLAWIGDNSDSNQPQHF.

The chain couples TRBV5-1 to TRBJ2-1; TCRdb reports TRBD1, a call that lacks DNA to check it against. Germline V gene lookup returns CDR1 SGHRS and CDR2 YFSETQ. The CDR3 is 15 amino acids. The CDR3 protein is CASSLAGGSYIEQFF.

The chain employs TRBV12-3 or TRBV12-4 and TRBJ2-1; no DNA is available, so the TRBD1 call from TCRdb remains unchecked. The CDR3 loop spans 16 amino acids. CDR3 residues: CASSLALAGAWDEQFF.

The rearrangement links TRBV9 to TRBJ2-7; no DNA is available, so the TRBD1 call from TCRdb remains unchecked. The CDR3 is made up of 14 amino acids. From germline, CDR1 is SGDLS and CDR2 YYNGEE. The CDR3 here is CASSARDRGDEQYF.

The V call is TRBV7-2, the J call TRBJ2-7; TCRdb proposes TRBD1, but this gene call is untestable without DNA. The CDR3 contains 14 residues. CDR1 is SGHTA, CDR2 FQGNSA, per germline. The CDR3 here is CASSTYPVTYEQYF.

The chain recombines TRBV29-1 with TRBJ1-1; the D gene TCRdb calls, TRBD1, cannot be checked with no DNA. CDR1 is SQVTM, CDR2 ANQGSEA, per germline. The CDR3 loop spans 13 amino acids. CDR3 region: CSVDFTGDSEAFF.

V is TRBV9 and J is TRBJ2-2. The germline CDR1 and CDR2 sequences are SGDLS and YYNGEE. The CDR3 is made up of 12 amino acids. The CDR3 loop is CASSSGAGELFF.

The J gene is TRBJ2-1, the V gene TRBV7-9; the TCRdb D gene call, TRBD1, has no DNA to confirm it. Germline loops: CDR1 SEHNR, CDR2 FQNEAQ (reference sequence). The CDR3 is 16 amino acids. The CDR3 reads CASSLGLGGSYNEQFF.

The chain uses TRBV2 and TRBJ2-7. Per germline, CDR1 SNHLY and CDR2 FYNNEI. The CDR3 consists of 13 residues. CDR3 in amino acids: CASVEGVSYEQYF.

The rearrangement joins TRBV7-9 to TRBJ2-7. Looked up from germline, CDR1 is SEHNR and CDR2 is FQNEAQ (reference sequence). CDR3 length: 15 residues. The CDR3 sequence is CASSLGDMSSYEQYF.

The rearrangement links TRBV3-1 to TRBJ2-3; TCRdb's D gene call, TRBD1, goes unchecked for lack of DNA. Germline lookup yields CDR1 LGHDT and CDR2 YNNKEL (reference sequence). The CDR3 is made up of 15 amino acids. CDR3 residues: CASSSTGVGTDTRYF.

The rearrangement joins TRBV9 to TRBJ2-1; TCRdb calls TRBD1, which cannot be checked without DNA. CDR1 is SGDLS and CDR2 is YYNGEE in the germline V gene. The CDR3 loop spans 16 amino acids. The CDR3: CASSQSGQSSYNEQFF.

The chain is built from TRBV3-1 and TRBJ2-7. Germline V gives CDR1 LGHDT, CDR2 YNNKEL (reference sequence). The CDR3 has 15 residues. CDR3 amino acids: CASSQDISPAYEQYF.

The gene calls are TRBV12-3 or TRBV12-4 and TRBJ1-1; the TRBD1 assignment by TCRdb is unverifiable without DNA. This CDR3 spans 14 amino acids. The CDR3: CASNPQGANTEAFF.

The chain recombines TRBV29-1 with TRBJ1-5. The CDR3 is made up of 14 amino acids. CDR1 is SQVTM and CDR2 is ANQGSEA in the germline V gene. Here the CDR3 reads CSVAIRGSNQPQHF.

The CDR3 spells CASRTGTLRGSPLHF. V and J are TRBV28 and TRBJ1-6; TCRdb designates TRBD1, a call that cannot be tested without DNA. There are 15 residues in the CDR3. Germline CDR1 and CDR2: MDHEN and SYDVKM.

The chain is built from TRBV10-2 and TRBJ2-1; TCRdb outputs TRBD1, but without DNA this stays unchecked. The CDR3 is 15 residues long. Germline V gene data show CDR1 as WSHSY and CDR2 as SAAADI. The CDR3 here is CASSEAQGTYNEQFF.

The rearrangement joins TRBV7-8 to TRBJ2-5. Germline V gene data show CDR1 as SGHVS and CDR2 as FQNEAQ. CDR3 length equals 14 residues. CDR3 in amino acids: CASRYQGYQETQYF. Filled out from reference TRBV7-8 and TRBJ2-5, the complete variable domain reads GAGVSQSPRYKVAKRGQDVALRCDPISGHVSLFWYQQALGQGPEFLTYFQNEAQLDKSGLPSDRFFAERPEGSVSTLKIQRTQQEDSAVYLCASRYQGYQETQYFGPGTRLLVL.

This chain connects TRBV20-1 to TRBJ2-1; TCRdb selects TRBD2, and the lack of DNA leaves this call unchecked. The CDR3 covers 16 residues. Germline-derived CDR1 and CDR2 are DFQATT and SNEGSKA (reference sequence). CDR3 residues: CSASTSGGSSYNEQFF.

The chain couples TRBV15 to TRBJ2-1. This CDR3 has 17 residues. The V gene's germline CDR1 is LNHNV and CDR2 YYDKDF (reference sequence). The CDR3 here is CATSRPFGQSSYNEQFF.

The chain joins TRBV7-8 to TRBJ2-7; TCRdb selects TRBD1, and the lack of DNA leaves this call unchecked. Germline CDR1 and CDR2: SGHVS and FQNEAQ. There are 14 residues in the CDR3. The CDR3 sequence is CASSLGPGDHEQYF. Full variable domain (remainder filled in from reference TRBV7-8 and TRBJ2-7): GAGVSQSPRYKVAKRGQDVALRCDPISGHVSLFWYQQALGQGPEFLTYFQNEAQLDKSGLPSDRFFAERPEGSVSTLKIQRTQQEDSAVYLCASSLGPGDHEQYFGPGTRLTVT.

J is TRBJ2-7 and V is TRBV2; there is no DNA to check the TCRdb D call of TRBD1. The length of the CDR3 is 15 residues. Germline lookup yields CDR1 SNHLY and CDR2 FYNNEI. CDR3 sequence reads: CASSEGAAVSYEQYF.

CDR3 amino acids: CSVALGTSGRAYNEQFF. V usage is TRBV29-1 and J usage is TRBJ2-1; TCRdb gives TRBD2 as the D gene, but with no DNA this cannot be confirmed. Per the germline V gene, CDR1 is SQVTM and CDR2 is ANQGSEA. The CDR3 sequence is 17 residues long.

The V call is TRBV12-3 or TRBV12-4, the J call TRBJ2-7; TCRdb outputs TRBD2, but without DNA this stays unchecked. The CDR3 is made up of 13 amino acids. CDR3 loop: CASRQRGSYEQYF.

The V gene is TRBV11-2, the J gene TRBJ2-1; TCRdb selects TRBD2, and the lack of DNA leaves this call unchecked. CDR3 length: 16 amino acids. Germline loops: CDR1 SGHAT, CDR2 FQNNGV. The CDR3 sequence is CASSFSTSGSIHEQFF.